Shown below are 6 T cell receptor beta chains from a single sample sequenced in a study of T cell responses to AZD1222 COVID-19 vaccine (dated by TCRdb to about 2021). Preparation of the library involved the immunoSEQ multiplex PCR assay. TCRdb obtained this table from immuneACCESS and retained in-frame rearrangements with V and J assigned. These tables miss some clones; where compared with another copy, unresolved V genes account for less than half of the shortfall, and the remainder is unexplained. The table for this sample lists about 160,000 clones; around nine tenths of them were counted only once. The ten largest clones capture roughly 4% of the sample. The time point label, read with the paper, signifies: about 28 days (+/-7) after the second vaccine dose. The starting material was peripheral blood, obtained 28 days after the second AZD1222 dose. Source of these receptors: an adult who received the AZD1222 COVID-19 vaccine.

The J gene is TRBJ1-2, the V gene TRBV2; TRBD1 matches at 8 bases. This CDR3 has 16 residues. Germline CDR1 SNHLY, CDR2 FYNNEI. The junction had 11 bases not matched to a gene; V was cut back by 8 bases and J by 0 bases. For the CDR3, the DNA is TGTGCCAGCGACAGGACAGGGAGCGAGTCTAACTATGGCTACACCTTC. Amino acid sequence: CASDRTGSESNYGYTF.

The chain has TRBV2 and TRBJ1-3; TRBD1 matches 7 bases. Germline CDR1 reads SNHLY; CDR2 reads FYNNEI. CDR3 length: 11 residues. V shed 10 bases and J 8 bases; nucleotides not matched to a gene: 5. CDR3 sequence: CATSRGDTIYF. The CDR3 coding sequence is TGTGCCACAAGCAGGGGGGACACCATATATTTT. Variable domain in full (rest from reference TRBV2 and TRBJ1-3): EPEVTQTPSHQVTQMGQEVILRCVPISNHLYFYWYRQILGQKVEFLVSFYNNEISEKSEIFDDQFSVERPDGSNFTLKIRSTKLEDSAMYFCATSRGDTIYFGEGSWLTVV.

The J gene is TRBJ2-5, the V gene TRBV6-5; no clear D. CDR1 is MNHEY, CDR2 SVGAGI, per germline. This CDR3 comprises 15 residues. V lost 3 bases to trimming and J lost 3 bases, with 14 bases between them. The CDR3 spells CASSYSSVGKETQYF. The CDR3 bases are TGTGCCAGCAGTTATTCCAGCGTTGGTAAAGAGACCCAGTACTTC.

The chain carries TRBV21-1 and TRBJ2-1; TRBD2 is the table's D call and was not checked against the DNA. TRBV21-1 is listed as a pseudogene. The CDR3 sequence is 14 residues long. The CDR3 nucleotides are TGTGCCAGCAGCAAAGCGCACCTCGGCAATGAGCAGTTCTTC. Protein product: CASSKAHLGNEQFF.

The rearrangement joins TRBV6-2 or TRBV6-3 to TRBJ1-5; the D gene is possibly TRBD1 (6 bases). V lost 6 bases and J lost 2, with 17 bases in between. This CDR3 is built from 16 residues. Looked up from germline, CDR1 is MNHEY and CDR2 is SVGEGT. The CDR3 coding sequence is TGTGCCAGCAGCCCCGAAAGGGGGAAGGGCAATCAGCCCCAGCATTTT. This sequence encodes CASSPERGKGNQPQHF.

The chain is built from TRBV5-5 and TRBJ2-5; 8 bases match TRBD2. This CDR3 has 16 residues. The germline V gene encodes CDR1 SGHKS and CDR2 YYEKEE (reference sequence). With V trimmed by 2 bases and J by 3 bases, 9 bases remained unmatched. The CDR3 coding sequence is TGTGCCAGCAGCTTTGATATCGGGGGGGCCAAAGAGACCCAGTACTTC. It encodes CASSFDIGGAKETQYF.